Shown below are 21 T cell receptor beta chains from a single sample sequenced in a study of blood T cell repertoires in COVID-19. The method was immunoSEQ multiplex PCR; TCRdb's version includes in-frame clones alone and lacks a portion of them. The sample holds approximately 71,000 clones, about 80% seen once. Input material: peripheral blood. Source of these receptors: a human donor in a cohort sampled during active COVID-19.

This clone was observed once. The V gene is TRBV27, the J gene TRBJ1-1; 9 bases are a match to TRBD1. V lost 5 bases to trimming and J lost 1 base; unmatched junction nucleotides: 8. There are 16 residues in the CDR3. Germline assignment: CDR1 MNHEY and CDR2 SMNVEV (reference sequence). This CDR3 is CASSPMGQGGNTEAFF. CDR3 bases: TGTGCCAGCAGTCCCATGGGACAGGGAGGGAACACTGAAGCTTTCTTT.

This clone was seen only once. The rearrangement joins TRBV3-1 (or the pseudogene TRBV3-2) to TRBJ1-1; D ambiguous. There are 12 residues in the CDR3. CDR1 is LGHDT and CDR2 is YNNKEL in the germline V gene (reference sequence). V was shortened by 6 bases and J by 1 base, with 6 bases between the two germline ends. CDR3 sequence (DNA): TGTGCCAGCAGTCCAGGGAACACTGAAGCTTTCTTT. Translation gives CASSPGNTEAFF.

The chain joins TRBV5-4 to TRBJ1-6; D unclear. Trimming pared 1 base from V and 9 bases from J, leaving 8 bases between. The V gene's germline CDR1 is SGHNT and CDR2 YYREEE (reference sequence). The CDR3 length is 13 residues. CDR3 loop: CASSLLSGSPLHF. The DNA of the CDR3 is TGTGCCAGCAGCTTGTTATCGGGTTCACCCCTCCACTTT.

V and J are TRBV20-1 and TRBJ2-7; 7 bases line up with TRBD1. CDR3 size: 12 residues. Germline V lookup: CDR1 DFQATT, CDR2 SNEGSKA (reference sequence). The trim removed 3 bases at V and 5 bases at J, leaving 4 bases unmatched. The CDR3: CSASVDRDEQYF. The DNA of the CDR3 is TGCAGTGCTAGTGTCGACAGGGACGAGCAGTACTTC.

This chain links TRBV3-1 (or the pseudogene TRBV3-2) with TRBJ2-2, with D maybe TRBD2 (5 bases). Germline CDR1 is LGHDT and CDR2 is YNNKEL (reference sequence). V was shortened by 0 bases and J by 6 bases, with 11 bases between the two germline ends. CDR3 length: 15 amino acids. CDR3 protein: CASSQDQRRAGELFF. In DNA, the CDR3 is TGTGCCAGCAGCCAAGATCAGCGGCGGGCCGGGGAGCTGTTTTTT.

The chain couples TRBV5-1 to TRBJ2-3, with 8 bases identical to TRBD1. The V gene end was trimmed by 2 bases and the J gene end by 5 bases; junction bases not matched to a gene: 4. The CDR3 is made up of 14 amino acids. Germline V gene sequence: CDR1 SGHRS, CDR2 YFSETQ. CDR3 residues: CASSFQGALDTQYF. The CDR3, as DNA: TGCGCCAGCAGCTTCCAGGGGGCGTTAGATACGCAGTATTTT.

The V gene is TRBV28, the J gene TRBJ1-4; D is undetermined. Germline CDR1 and CDR2: MDHEN and SYDVKM. Trimming pared 6 bases from V and 8 bases from J, leaving 19 bases between. This CDR3 has 15 residues. CDR3 coding DNA: TGTGCCAGCAGACTAGGCGGCGGTGAGGCGGAAAAACTGTTTTTT. Translation: CASRLGGGEAEKLFF.

This clone appeared a single time. The V call is TRBV19, the J call TRBJ2-5; 10 bases align to TRBD1. This CDR3 is 15 amino acids long. The germline V gene has CDR1 LNHDA and CDR2 SQIVND (reference sequence). J gave up 9 bases and V 7 bases, and 14 bases lay outside the gene matches. The CDR3 is CASTKDRGSKWAQYF. The CDR3 DNA is TGTGCCAGTACCAAGGACAGGGGGTCAAAATGGGCCCAGTACTTC. Looking up the rest from reference TRBV19 and TRBJ2-5 gives the full variable domain: DGGITQSPKYLFRKEGQNVTLSCEQNLNHDAMYWYRQDPGQGLRLIYYSQIVNDFQKGDIAEGYSVSREKKESFPLTVTSAQKNPTAFYLCASTKDRGSKWAQYFGPGTRLLVL.

The J gene is TRBJ2-7, the V gene TRBV30, with a possible D match to TRBD2 (6 bases). The V gene lost 7 bases and the J gene lost 6 bases, with 19 bases spanning the gap. The V gene's germline CDR1 is GTSNPN and CDR2 SVGIG (reference sequence). The CDR3 runs to 13 residues. In DNA form, the CDR3 reads TGTGCCTCCTCTACGGGGGACTTTCCCGAGCAGTACTTC. It codes for CASSTGDFPEQYF.

The V and J genes are TRBV11-2 and TRBJ2-3; 8 nucleotides agree with TRBD2. V was clipped by 3 bases and J by 4 bases; unmatched bases: 6. CDR3 length equals 15 residues. Germline V lookup: CDR1 SGHAT, CDR2 FQNNGV. CDR3 DNA sequence: TGTGCCAGCAGCTTCCGGGGGGGAGACGCAGATACGCAGTATTTT. It translates to CASSFRGGDADTQYF.

The chain carries TRBV5-1 and TRBJ2-3; 10 bases agree with TRBD2. The CDR3 loop spans 16 amino acids. The germline V gene has CDR1 SGHRS and CDR2 YFSETQ. V trimming: 4 bases; J trimming: 2 bases; junction bases outside the gene matches: 7. CDR3 sequence reads: CASSLGTSEYTDTQYF. The DNA of the CDR3 is TGCGCCAGCAGCCTCGGGACTAGCGAATACACAGATACGCAGTATTTT.

The J gene is TRBJ2-2, the V gene TRBV5-4; 12 bases agree with TRBD1. The germline V gene has CDR1 SGHNT and CDR2 YYREEE (reference sequence). The CDR3 has 15 amino acids. Unmatched junction bases numbered 4, after V lost 4 bases and J lost 6 bases. The CDR3 DNA reads as TGTGCCAGCAGCGAGGGACAGGGGGCGGCCGGGGAGCTGTTTTTT. Protein product: CASSEGQGAAGELFF.

The chain links TRBV18 to TRBJ2-2; tentative D call: TRBD2 (6 bases). The CDR3 consists of 15 residues. V lost 5 bases to trimming and J lost 0 bases, with 10 bases between them. Germline assignment: CDR1 KGHSH and CDR2 LQKENI. The CDR3 nucleotides read TGTGCCAGCTCAACCGGGACTCCGAACACCGGGGAGCTGTTTTTT. This translates into CASSTGTPNTGELFF.

This clone showed up just a few times. This sequence joins TRBV9 and TRBJ2-1, with D perhaps TRBD2 (6 bases). V was cut by 0 bases and J by 10 bases, with 20 bases left in between. This CDR3 region has 16 residues. Germline V gene data show CDR1 as SGDLS and CDR2 as YYNGEE. The CDR3 sequence: CASSVAPDVGREEQFF. CDR3 DNA sequence: TGTGCCAGCAGCGTAGCCCCTGATGTGGGGCGGGAAGAGCAGTTCTTC.

The chain recombines TRBV29-1 with TRBJ2-1; 9 bases align to TRBD2. Germline loops: CDR1 SQVTM, CDR2 ANQGSEA. The CDR3 consists of 12 residues. The CDR3 bases are TGCAGTACGGGGGCTAGCGGGATTGTGCAGTTCTTC. Translated: CSTGASGIVQFF.

J is TRBJ2-7 and V is TRBV4-3; 8 bases agree with TRBD1. Germline V gives CDR1 LGHNA, CDR2 YSLEER. The V segment lost 0 bases and the J segment 5 bases; nucleotides outside the gene matches: 9. CDR3 size: 16 residues. The CDR3 nucleotides are TGCGCCAGCAGCCAAGATGGTCGGCAGGGGGCGGACGAGCAGTACTTC. It specifies CASSQDGRQGADEQYF.

V gene TRBV7-2 combines with J gene TRBJ1-2; D is unclear. Trimming took 4 bases from V and 7 from J, leaving 13 bases between them. CDR1 SGHTA and CDR2 FQGNSA come from the germline V gene. This CDR3 comprises 13 residues. The CDR3 DNA sequence: TGTGCCAGCAGCTGGAGTTTGAGGAGTGGCTACACCTTC. Translating it yields CASSWSLRSGYTF. The full variable domain, with the rest looked up from reference TRBV7-2 and TRBJ1-2, is GAGVSQSPSNKVTEKGKDVELRCDPISGHTALYWYRQSLGQGLEFLIYFQGNSAPDKSGLPSDRFSAERTGGSVSTLTIQRTQQEDSAVYLCASSWSLRSGYTFGSGTRLTVV.

The chain carries TRBV5-1 and TRBJ2-3; 14 nucleotides match TRBD2. Germline CDR1 is SGHRS and CDR2 is YFSETQ. CDR3 length: 16 amino acids. J gave up 5 bases and V 3 bases, and 5 bases lay outside the gene matches. The chain's CDR3 is CASSSSGLAGVDTQYF. CDR3 bases: TGCGCCAGCAGCTCCTCGGGACTAGCGGGAGTAGATACGCAGTATTTT.

V usage is TRBV7-9 and J usage is TRBJ2-3; 7 bases are a match to TRBD2. This CDR3 has 17 amino acids. Trimming at V came to 3 bases and at J to 0 bases, leaving 9 bases not matched to a gene. Germline assignment: CDR1 SEHNR and CDR2 FQNEAQ (reference sequence). DNA for the CDR3: TGTGCCAGCAGCTTTTCGGCGCGGGGGATTAGCACAGATACGCAGTATTTT. Its translation is CASSFSARGISTDTQYF.

The chain uses TRBV4-1 and TRBJ2-2; D is unresolved. The CDR3 is 14 amino acids. CDR1 and CDR2 from the germline V gene are MGHRA and YSYEKL. The V end was cut by 0 bases, the J end by 5 bases, with 7 bases between. CDR3 loop: CASSQDSSTGELFF. The CDR3 DNA reads TGCGCCAGCAGCCAAGACTCGAGTACCGGGGAGCTGTTTTTT.

This clone was recorded only once. The chain couples TRBV7-9 to TRBJ2-5; TRBD2 matches at 9 bases. Germline CDR1 SEHNR, CDR2 FQNEAQ (reference sequence). CDR3 length: 16 residues. The V and J ends lost 1 base and 1 base, in that order; junction bases with no gene match: 4. CDR3 DNA: TGTGCCAGCAGCTTAGGCGGTAGCGGGGGCCAAGAGACCCAGTACTTC. Residues: CASSLGGSGGQETQYF.